One sample yielded the 25 T cell receptor beta chains listed below, sequenced in a study of T cell responses to AZD1222 COVID-19 vaccine. Measured with immunoSEQ multiplex PCR; TCRdb has only the in-frame clones, and not every one. The sample has some 110,000 clones, almost 90% seen once. Sample: peripheral blood, taken on day 0 of AZD1222 vaccination. The receptors derive from an adult in good health.

V and J are TRBV5-1 and TRBJ2-3; TRBD2 might be the D (6 bases). The CDR3 is made up of 17 amino acids. Trimming pared 1 base from V and 2 bases from J, leaving 17 bases between. The V gene's germline CDR1 is SGHRS and CDR2 YFSETQ. This CDR3 is CASSLRERASPTDTQYF. CDR3 DNA sequence: TGCGCCAGCAGCTTGCGGGAGCGGGCCTCCCCCACAGATACGCAGTATTTT.

The chain joins TRBV5-3 to TRBJ1-6, with no clear D. TRBV5-3 qualifies as an ORF whose function is uncertain. CDR3 length: 14 amino acids. V was pared by 2 bases and J by 9 bases, with 12 bases between. CDR3 protein: CARSFRARRSPLHF. CDR3 coding DNA: TGTGCCAGAAGCTTCCGGGCCAGACGTTCACCCCTCCACTTT.

The rearrangement links TRBV3-1 (or the pseudogene TRBV3-2) to TRBJ2-5, with a tentative D call TRBD2 (6 bases). V lost 4 bases and J lost 3, with 15 bases in between. Germline V gene lookup returns CDR1 LGHDT and CDR2 YNNKEL (reference sequence). The CDR3 runs to 15 residues. This chain's CDR3 is CASSPGGFVEETQYF. The CDR3 DNA sequence: TGTGCCAGCAGCCCCGGGGGTTTTGTTGAAGAGACCCAGTACTTC.

The V call is TRBV24-1, the J call TRBJ2-3; 8 bases match TRBD1. CDR3 size: 13 residues. Germline V CDR1 and CDR2: KGHDR, SFDVKD. V lost 10 bases, J lost 0 bases, and 2 bases stayed unmatched. CDR3 sequence: CATTGGSTDTQYF. DNA of the CDR3: TGTGCCACAACAGGGGGTAGCACAGATACGCAGTATTTT.

The rearrangement joins TRBV5-1 to TRBJ2-5; maybe TRBD1 (6 bases). V gave up 1 base and J gave up 5 bases, with 15 bases separating them. The germline gives CDR1 SGHRS, CDR2 YFSETQ. This CDR3 has 15 residues. The CDR3 loop is CASSLMGALDETQYF. CDR3 DNA: TGCGCCAGCAGCTTGATGGGGGCCTTAGACGAGACCCAGTACTTC.

The chain carries TRBV3-1 (or the pseudogene TRBV3-2) and TRBJ1-2; the match to TRBD1 covers 11 bases. Germline V gives CDR1 LGHDT, CDR2 YNNKEL (reference sequence). The CDR3 sequence is 20 residues long. The ends lost 2 bases at V and 3 bases at J; junction bases unmatched: 17. The CDR3 spells CASSQLGSGQGAPFYYGYTF. The CDR3 DNA sequence: TGTGCCAGCAGCCAACTGGGATCCGGACAGGGGGCCCCATTCTACTATGGCTACACCTTC.

This chain links TRBV5-1 with TRBJ2-5; 7 positions agree with TRBD1. The CDR3 consists of 12 residues. V was pared by 8 bases and J by 2 bases, with 3 bases of the junction left unmatched. The germline gives CDR1 SGHRS, CDR2 YFSETQ. CDR3 loop: CASGTAQETQYF. CDR3 nucleotides: TGCGCCAGTGGGACAGCACAAGAGACCCAGTACTTC.

This clone was counted once. The rearrangement links TRBV7-2 to TRBJ2-3, with D hard to call. This CDR3 contains 15 residues. The V gene's germline CDR1 is SGHTA and CDR2 FQGNSA. V lost 1 base and J 0 bases, leaving 8 bases between the germline ends. CDR3 protein: CASSLEAISTDTQYF. CDR3 coding DNA: TGTGCCAGCAGCTTAGAAGCGATTAGCACAGATACGCAGTATTTT.

The CDR3 is CASSIGLAGPGDEQFF. The CDR3 nucleotides are TGTGCCAGTAGTATTGGACTAGCGGGGCCCGGGGATGAGCAGTTCTTC. The rearrangement uses TRBV19 and TRBJ2-1; 12 nucleotides match TRBD2. CDR1 is LNHDA and CDR2 is SQIVND in the germline V gene (reference sequence). The CDR3 covers 16 residues. Trimming cost V 3 bases and J 8 bases; bases outside gene matches: 8.

This chain connects TRBV18 to TRBJ2-1, with 7 nucleotides matching TRBD1. The CDR3 extends over 16 amino acids. CDR1 is KGHSH, CDR2 LQKENI, per germline. V lost 1 base to trimming and J lost 4 bases; unmatched junction nucleotides: 7. The CDR3 sequence: CASSPRDSQTYNEQFF. The CDR3 DNA is TGTGCCAGCTCACCACGGGACAGTCAAACTTACAATGAGCAGTTCTTC.

This clone was detected once. V gene TRBV27 combines with J gene TRBJ1-1; 8 bases line up with TRBD1. With V trimmed by 6 bases and J by 0 bases, 6 bases remained unmatched. CDR1 is MNHEY and CDR2 is SMNVEV in the germline V gene (reference sequence). The CDR3 contains 15 residues. In nucleotides, the CDR3 is TGTGCCAGCAGGCCGACAGGGGTCATGAACACTGAAGCTTTCTTT. It yields the protein CASRPTGVMNTEAFF.

J is TRBJ1-5 and V is TRBV6-6; D unclear. The V gene lost 1 base and the J gene lost 7 bases, with 11 bases spanning the gap. Germline V gene data show CDR1 as MNHNY and CDR2 as SVGAGI (reference sequence). This CDR3 region has 14 residues. CDR3 nucleotide sequence: TGTGCCAGCAGTTACTTCGTGAGGGAACAGCCCCAGCATTTT. Translation gives CASSYFVREQPQHF.

This clone was seen only a few times. V is TRBV3-1 (or the pseudogene TRBV3-2) and J is TRBJ1-1, with D possibly matching TRBD1 (5 bases). V lost 1 base to trimming and J lost 7 bases, with 7 bases between them. CDR3 length: 12 residues. Germline lookup yields CDR1 LGHDT and CDR2 YNNKEL (reference sequence). The CDR3 loop reads CASSQVGGEAFF. DNA for the CDR3: TGTGCCAGCAGCCAAGTGGGGGGTGAAGCTTTCTTT.

J is TRBJ2-7 and V is TRBV6-5; perhaps TRBD1 as D (6 bases). In germline, CDR1 is MNHEY, CDR2 SVGAGI. The germline V and J ends were trimmed by 3 bases and 6 bases, with 12 bases remaining between them. The CDR3 runs to 13 residues. CDR3 region: CASSYGRGREQYF. CDR3 bases: TGTGCCAGCAGTTATGGCAGGGGTCGCGAGCAGTACTTC.

This chain uses TRBV3-1 (or the pseudogene TRBV3-2) with TRBJ1-4; unclear D gene. There are 21 residues in the CDR3. Trimming pared 3 bases from V and 1 base from J, leaving 27 bases between. Germline CDR1 is LGHDT and CDR2 is YNNKEL (reference sequence). CDR3 DNA: TGTGCCAGCAGCCAGGGGTCGCGTCAAGGGAGACGACGAAGAACTAATGAAAAACTGTTTTTT. Translation: CASSQGSRQGRRRRTNEKLFF.

This chain links TRBV18 with TRBJ1-1, with TRBD1 as a possible D gene (5 bases). V lost 5 bases to trimming and J lost 3 bases, with 13 bases between them. The CDR3 has 14 residues. Germline CDR1 reads KGHSH; CDR2 reads LQKENI. The CDR3 sequence is CASSSGRGYTEAFF. The CDR3 region has the DNA TGTGCCAGCTCATCGGGACGAGGTTACACTGAAGCTTTCTTT.

This chain uses TRBV19 with TRBJ1-2; 7 bases are a match to TRBD1. Looked up from germline, CDR1 is LNHDA and CDR2 is SQIVND (reference sequence). The CDR3 is 17 amino acids. The junction had 12 bases not matched to a gene; V was cut back by 5 bases and J by 0 bases. CDR3 residues: CASSYRGPTSPNYGYTF. In nucleotides, the CDR3 is TGTGCCAGTAGTTACAGGGGTCCCACTTCTCCTAACTATGGCTACACCTTC.

The chain uses TRBV30 and TRBJ1-5; 7 nucleotides match TRBD1. Germline CDR1 and CDR2: GTSNPN and SVGIG (reference sequence). This CDR3 has 15 amino acids. V shed 0 bases and J 6 bases; nucleotides not matched to a gene: 8. The CDR3 DNA sequence: TGTGCCTGGAGTGTACTCACAGGGGCAGGTCAGCCCCAGCATTTT. As protein: CAWSVLTGAGQPQHF.

The chain links TRBV9 to TRBJ1-3, with a possible D match to TRBD1 (6 bases). This CDR3 comprises 15 residues. CDR1 is SGDLS, CDR2 YYNGEE, per germline. The V and J ends lost 1 base and 0 bases respectively, with 8 bases between them. CDR3 in DNA: TGTGCCAGCAGCGTAACAGGGAACTCTGGAAACACCATATATTTT. This translates into CASSVTGNSGNTIYF.

The CDR3: CASRPVGNSPLHF. DNA of the CDR3: TGTGCCAGCAGACCCGTGGGAAATTCACCCCTCCACTTT. This chain uses TRBV6-5 with TRBJ1-6; D not certain. V was clipped by 6 bases and J by 7 bases, with 10 bases between them. This CDR3 is built from 13 residues. Looked up from germline, CDR1 is MNHEY and CDR2 is SVGAGI.

This chain connects TRBV29-1 to TRBJ2-2; D call uncertain. Germline CDR1 and CDR2: SQVTM and ANQGSEA. V lost 4 bases and J lost 4, with 10 bases in between. CDR3 length: 13 amino acids. Here the CDR3 DNA reads TGCAGCGTTGTTGGGCTCAGCACCGGGGAGCTGTTTTTT. This translates into CSVVGLSTGELFF.

The chain employs TRBV11-2 and TRBJ1-1; D is uncertain. V was shortened by 1 base and J by 4 bases, with 7 bases between the two germline ends. The CDR3 sequence is 13 residues long. Germline assignment: CDR1 SGHAT and CDR2 FQNNGV. In nucleotides, the CDR3 is TGTGCCAGCAGCTTAGTTCTCCGCACTGAAGCTTTCTTT. Protein sequence: CASSLVLRTEAFF.

This clone came up once. This sequence joins TRBV5-1 and TRBJ1-3; D not certain. Looked up from germline, CDR1 is SGHRS and CDR2 is YFSETQ. V lost 0 bases, J lost 3 bases, and 10 bases lay in between. CDR3 size: 15 residues. This chain's CDR3 is CASSLDGISGNTIYF. CDR3 in DNA: TGCGCCAGCAGCTTGGATGGGATTAGTGGAAACACCATATATTTT. Based on the CDR3 plus reference TRBV5-1 and TRBJ1-3, the full variable domain is KAGVTQTPRYLIKTRGQQVTLSCSPISGHRSVSWYQQTPGQGLQFLFEYFSETQRNKGNFPGRFSGRQFSNSRSEMNVSTLELGDSALYLCASSLDGISGNTIYFGEGSWLTVV.

The chain links TRBV27 to TRBJ2-7; maybe TRBD1 (5 bases). The CDR3 sequence is 13 residues long. V was clipped by 0 bases and J by 5 bases, with 8 bases between them. Germline V CDR1 and CDR2: MNHEY, SMNVEV (reference sequence). CDR3 in amino acids: CASSLSRVHEQYF. The CDR3 nucleotides read TGTGCCAGCAGTTTATCCAGGGTCCACGAGCAGTACTTC.

The gene calls are TRBV29-1 and TRBJ1-4; no clear D gene. Germline lookup yields CDR1 SQVTM and CDR2 ANQGSEA. The CDR3 runs to 13 residues. V was shortened by 4 bases and J by 10 bases, with 16 bases between the two germline ends. CDR3 region: CSVAYGGFGKLFF. The CDR3, as DNA: TGCAGCGTTGCGTATGGAGGGTTCGGAAAACTGTTTTTT.